Shown below are 4 T cell receptor beta chains from a single sample sequenced in a study of response to subunit inactivated influenza vaccine. Each CDR3 protein is one row after TCRdb ran MiXCR on the RT-PCR reads. The table lists around 760,000 distinct CDR3 sequences, approximately 13% of them singletons, with less than 9% in the top ten. Sequencing was performed on PBMCs from blood, taken less than 15 days before vaccination. These receptors were taken from a man aged 45 to 65 who received an inactivated influenza vaccine.

The J gene is TRBJ2-5, the V gene TRBV7-8; D call uncertain. V was pared by 1 base and J by 2 bases, with 11 bases between. The V gene's germline CDR1 is SGHVS and CDR2 FQNEAQ. The CDR3 has 15 amino acids. The CDR3, as DNA: TGTGCCAGCAGCTTAGGGGTGTCAGGTCAAGAGACCCAGTACTTC. This translates into CASSLGVSGQETQYF.

This clonotype was detected only a few times. J is TRBJ2-2 and V is TRBV6-2 or TRBV6-3; 7 nucleotides line up with TRBD2. Trimming took 5 bases from V and 5 from J; bases not matched to a gene: 17. This CDR3 contains 18 residues. Germline lookup yields CDR1 MNHEY and CDR2 SVGEGT. The CDR3 protein is CASSTPREGGPRTGELFF. In DNA form, the CDR3 reads TGTGCCAGCAGTACCCCGAGGGAGGGAGGGCCGCGGACCGGGGAGCTGTTTTTT.

V usage is TRBV5-1 and J usage is TRBJ2-1, with TRBD1 matching 7 bases. V lost 4 bases to trimming and J lost 8 bases; unmatched junction nucleotides: 12. Germline V gives CDR1 SGHRS, CDR2 YFSETQ. This CDR3 contains 15 residues. The CDR3 bases are TGCGCCAGCAGCACCACCGGGACAGCCAGGGATGAGCAGTTCTTC. Translating gives CASSTTGTARDEQFF. The full variable domain, in which reference TRBV5-1 and TRBJ2-1 provide the parts outside the CDR3, is KAGVTQTPRYLIKTRGQQVTLSCSPISGHRSVSWYQQTPGQGLQFLFEYFSETQRNKGNFPGRFSGRQFSNSRSEMNVSTLELGDSALYLCASSTTGTARDEQFFGPGTRLTVL.

In its sample, this clonotype was seen a few times. This sequence joins TRBV4-2 and TRBJ2-3; 11 bases line up with TRBD2. Trimming at V came to 1 base and at J to 2 bases, leaving 11 bases not matched to a gene. Germline CDR1 is LGHNA and CDR2 is YNFKEQ. The CDR3 totals 19 residues. This CDR3 is CASSQGMASGLAVTDTQYF. The DNA for the CDR3 is TGTGCCAGCAGCCAAGGGATGGCGTCGGGACTAGCGGTCACAGATACGCAGTATTTT.